Below are 31 T cell receptor beta chains sequenced from a single sample in a study of cytomegalovirus exposure and HLA in healthy donors. PCR used 60 Vbeta primers and 13 Jbeta primers. The assay was immunoSEQ multiplex PCR, and TCRdb's table has in-frame clones only and misses some. The table lists some 140,000 clones, over 60% of them singletons. The sample was PBMCs. These receptors were taken from a woman aged 40 to 49 in good health and CMV-seronegative.

The V gene is TRBV6-6, the J gene TRBJ1-5; tentative D call: TRBD1 (6 bases). Germline-derived CDR1 and CDR2 are MNHNY and SVGAGI (reference sequence). V was clipped by 7 bases and J by 6 bases, with 19 bases between them. The CDR3 covers 15 residues. Here the CDR3 DNA reads TGTGCCAGCACCTCCCGCTCAGGGGAGGGTCAGCCCCAGCATTTT. This codes for CASTSRSGEGQPQHF.

V usage is TRBV6-1 and J usage is TRBJ1-2, with 7 bases lining up with TRBD1. This CDR3 region has 13 residues. In germline, CDR1 is MNHNS, CDR2 SASEGT. V gave up 6 bases and J gave up 8 bases; unmatched junction bases: 9. The CDR3 DNA sequence: TGTGCCAGCAGGGGCCGGAGGGGGCCGGGCTACACCTTC. Its protein is CASRGRRGPGYTF.

The chain combines TRBV7-9 with TRBJ1-2; no clear D. The CDR3 runs 13 residues. CDR1 and CDR2 (germline): SEHNR, FQNEAQ (reference sequence). The V end lost 1 base, the J end lost 4 bases, and 7 bases lay between the germline ends. The CDR3 here is CASSLEQLYGYTF. The CDR3 nucleotides read TGTGCCAGCAGCTTAGAACAGCTCTATGGCTACACCTTC.

The V and J genes are TRBV5-1 and TRBJ2-5; D may be TRBD2 (6 bases). Germline V lookup: CDR1 SGHRS, CDR2 YFSETQ. The CDR3 totals 15 residues. Trimming shortened V by 4 bases and J by 3 bases, and 16 bases separated the two germline ends. In DNA, the CDR3 is TGCGCCAGCAGCCAAACCCTCGGCGGGGAAGAGACCCAGTACTTC. It translates to CASSQTLGGEETQYF.

The gene calls are TRBV28 and TRBJ2-5; tentatively, D is TRBD2 (6 bases). The germline V and J ends were trimmed by 3 bases and 2 bases, with 10 bases remaining between them. This CDR3 contains 14 residues. CDR1 is MDHEN, CDR2 SYDVKM, per germline. This CDR3 reads CASSLGGAQETQYF. CDR3 bases: TGTGCCAGCAGTTTGGGAGGAGCTCAAGAGACCCAGTACTTC. Together with reference TRBV28 and TRBJ2-5, the CDR3 gives the full variable domain: DVKVTQSSRYLVKRTGEKVFLECVQDMDHENMFWYRQDPGLGLRLIYFSYDVKMKEKGDIPEGYSVSREKKERFSLILESASTNQTSMYLCASSLGGAQETQYFGPGTRLLVL.

The CDR3 sequence: CASSLAVAGGLEQYF. Here the CDR3 DNA reads TGTGCCAGCAGCTTAGCTGTTGCGGGGGGGCTCGAGCAGTACTTC. V usage is TRBV7-2 and J usage is TRBJ2-7; 9 bases map to TRBD2. Germline CDR1 is SGHTA and CDR2 is FQGNSA. The CDR3 is 15 amino acids. The junction had 6 bases not matched to a gene; V was cut back by 0 bases and J by 6 bases.

This chain uses TRBV2 with TRBJ2-7, with 10 bases aligning to TRBD1. The CDR3 consists of 17 residues. Germline V gene data show CDR1 as SNHLY and CDR2 as FYNNEI. With 0 bases clipped from V and 1 base from J, the junction kept 6 bases outside the gene matches. For the CDR3, the DNA is TGTGCCAGCAGTGAAGCGCTTTGGGGACAGGGGTCCTACGAGCAGTACTTC. It codes for CASSEALWGQGSYEQYF. The full variable domain, rest sourced from reference TRBV2 and TRBJ2-7, is EPEVTQTPSHQVTQMGQEVILRCVPISNHLYFYWYRQILGQKVEFLVSFYNNEISEKSEIFDDQFSVERPDGSNFTLKIRSTKLEDSAMYFCASSEALWGQGSYEQYFGPGTRLTVT.

The chain employs TRBV6-5 and TRBJ2-3; D gene unclear. Germline loops: CDR1 MNHEY, CDR2 SVGAGI. V was pared by 6 bases and J by 1 base, with 14 bases between. This CDR3 region has 15 residues. The CDR3 nucleotides are TGTGCCAGCAGGCTACAGATGACCGGCACAGATACGCAGTATTTT. Its protein is CASRLQMTGTDTQYF.

V and J are TRBV10-3 and TRBJ1-5; D gene unclear. The V gene lost 3 bases and the J gene lost 1 base, with 13 bases spanning the gap. The CDR3 has 16 residues. Germline CDR1 and CDR2: ENHRY and SYGVKD. This chain's CDR3 is CAISDMGKESNQPQHF. Here the CDR3 DNA reads TGTGCCATCAGTGATATGGGCAAGGAAAGCAATCAGCCCCAGCATTTT.

The chain combines TRBV11-3 with TRBJ1-1, with a weak D call TRBD1 (5 bases). CDR1 is SGHNT, CDR2 YENEEA, per germline. This CDR3 is built from 15 residues. V was shortened by 5 bases and J by 3 bases, with 16 bases between the two germline ends. The CDR3 region has the DNA TGTGCCAGCAGCAGGGGCGGGGCCGTGGACACTGAAGCTTTCTTT. Translation gives CASSRGGAVDTEAFF.

The rearrangement links TRBV5-1 to TRBJ2-5; 8 bases map to TRBD1. V shed 0 bases, J shed 3 bases, and the junction held 1 base outside the gene matches. The germline V gene has CDR1 SGHRS and CDR2 YFSETQ. This CDR3 comprises 14 residues. CDR3 protein: CASSLATGEETQYF. The DNA of the CDR3 is TGCGCCAGCAGCTTGGCGACAGGGGAAGAGACCCAGTACTTC. Full variable domain (rest looked up from reference TRBV5-1 and TRBJ2-5): KAGVTQTPRYLIKTRGQQVTLSCSPISGHRSVSWYQQTPGQGLQFLFEYFSETQRNKGNFPGRFSGRQFSNSRSEMNVSTLELGDSALYLCASSLATGEETQYFGPGTRLLVL.

This clone was seen once. The rearrangement links TRBV18 to TRBJ1-5, with D possibly TRBD1 on 5 matching bases. The V gene's germline CDR1 is KGHSH and CDR2 LQKENI. The CDR3 is made up of 14 amino acids. V lost 6 bases to trimming and J lost 1 base, with 10 bases between them. This chain's CDR3 is CASSPEGSNQPQHF. CDR3 sequence (DNA): TGTGCCAGCTCCCCGGAGGGGAGCAATCAGCCCCAGCATTTT.

This chain links TRBV7-9 with TRBJ1-2, with D maybe TRBD1 (5 bases). CDR3 length: 15 amino acids. The V end lost 5 bases, the J end lost 3 bases, and 16 bases lay between the germline ends. The V gene's germline CDR1 is SEHNR and CDR2 FQNEAQ (reference sequence). Written as DNA, the CDR3 is TGTGCCAGCAGCGGACCGACAGACGCTTACTATGGCTACACCTTC. Translating gives CASSGPTDAYYGYTF.

This chain joins TRBV10-1 and TRBJ2-7, with D perhaps matching TRBD2 (5 bases). This CDR3 is 13 amino acids long. Trimming removed 7 bases at V and 1 base at J, with 11 bases between. Germline CDR1 reads WNHNN; CDR2 reads SYGVQD (reference sequence). This CDR3 reads CASKDPGSYEQYF. The DNA for the CDR3 is TGCGCCAGCAAAGACCCGGGATCCTACGAGCAGTACTTC.

The chain links TRBV5-1 to TRBJ1-1; D is unresolved. The V and J ends lost 2 bases and 4 bases respectively, with 12 bases between them. Per the germline V gene, CDR1 is SGHRS and CDR2 is YFSETQ. The CDR3 contains 14 residues. The CDR3, as DNA: TGCGCCAGCAGCTTCGGGGATGGGTCCACTGAAGCTTTCTTT. Its translation: CASSFGDGSTEAFF.

In the case of this clone: The junction does not match germline at one end; this may be a read error. The chain combines TRBV5-8 with TRBJ2-7; the match to TRBD2 covers 10 bases. This CDR3 comprises 16 residues. In germline, CDR1 is SGHTS, CDR2 YDEGEE. DNA of the CDR3: TGTGCCAGCAGCCGTGGGAGTCGACTAGCGGGCTCAACGAAGGACTTC. As protein: CASSRGSRLAGSTKDF.

The CDR3 sequence is CASSLITENTEAFF. For the CDR3, the DNA is TGCGCCAGCAGCCTCATTACAGAGAACACTGAAGCTTTCTTT. The V gene is TRBV5-1, the J gene TRBJ1-1; no clear D. The V and J ends lost 4 bases and 1 base respectively, with 11 bases between them. Germline lookup yields CDR1 SGHRS and CDR2 YFSETQ. This CDR3 spans 14 amino acids.

The chain couples TRBV6-1 to TRBJ1-3; 10 bases fit TRBD1. The CDR3 spans 16 residues. J was trimmed by 4 bases and V by 4 bases; bases with no gene match: 7. Germline CDR1 and CDR2: MNHNS and SASEGT. CDR3 DNA: TGTGCCAGCAGTGCGAGGACAGGGGGACTCGGAAACACCATATATTTT. Translated: CASSARTGGLGNTIYF.

This chain uses TRBV29-1 with TRBJ2-5, with TRBD1 as a possible D gene (5 bases). The CDR3 has 10 residues. CDR1 is SQVTM, CDR2 ANQGSEA, per germline. The V gene lost 6 bases and the J gene lost 3 bases, with 5 bases spanning the gap. The CDR3 nucleotides read TGCAGCGTAGGGGAAGAGACCCAGTACTTC. It is translated as CSVGEETQYF.

This clone showed up just a few times. The CDR3 sequence: CASSLAGTYEQYF. The CDR3 nucleotides are TGTGCCAGCAGCTTGGCAGGGACCTACGAGCAGTACTTC. The chain employs TRBV7-9 and TRBJ2-7, with D perhaps TRBD1 (5 bases). This CDR3 is 13 amino acids long. V was trimmed by 3 bases and J by 2 bases, leaving 8 bases between them. Germline V gives CDR1 SEHNR, CDR2 FQNEAQ (reference sequence).

This rearrangement joins TRBV28 to TRBJ1-5; D is perhaps TRBD1 (5 bases). V was cut by 7 bases and J by 3 bases, with 19 bases left in between. CDR3 length equals 16 residues. Germline loops: CDR1 MDHEN, CDR2 SYDVKM. In DNA form, the CDR3 reads TGTGCCAGCACCAATTCACCCCGCAGGGACAATCAGCCCCAGCATTTT. This codes for CASTNSPRRDNQPQHF.

This clone was detected only a few times. This chain joins TRBV6-5 and TRBJ2-7; 9 bases match TRBD1. This CDR3 region has 16 residues. Trimming cost V 6 bases and J 8 bases; bases outside gene matches: 17. The V gene's germline CDR1 is MNHEY and CDR2 SVGAGI. CDR3 sequence reads: CASSYNWDRAGIKQYF. CDR3 DNA: TGTGCCAGCAGCTACAACTGGGACAGGGCTGGTATCAAGCAGTACTTC.

J is TRBJ2-3 and V is TRBV7-9; no clear D. V lost 5 bases and J lost 3, with 6 bases in between. CDR1 and CDR2 (germline): SEHNR, FQNEAQ (reference sequence). The CDR3 consists of 12 residues. The CDR3 loop is CASSQATDTQYF. The CDR3 DNA follows: TGTGCCAGCAGCCAGGCGACAGATACGCAGTATTTT.

This clone was counted a few times. For the CDR3, the DNA is TGTGCCAGTGTAGGGGGAGCCTATAGCAATCAGCCCCAGCATTTT. Amino acid sequence: CASVGGAYSNQPQHF. The V and J genes are TRBV6-1 and TRBJ1-5; the D gene is possibly TRBD1 (6 bases). The CDR3 has 15 residues. CDR1 MNHNS and CDR2 SASEGT come from the germline V gene. The V end was cut by 9 bases, the J end by 0 bases, with 15 bases between.

J is TRBJ1-5 and V is TRBV19; tentatively, D is TRBD1 (5 bases). Between the trimmed V and J ends, which lost 1 base and 0 bases, there was a span of 10 bases. Germline CDR1 and CDR2: LNHDA and SQIVND (reference sequence). The CDR3 is made up of 16 amino acids. The chain's CDR3 is CASSIAGRASNQPQHF. The CDR3 coding sequence is TGTGCCAGTAGTATAGCCGGCAGGGCTAGCAATCAGCCCCAGCATTTT.

The chain recombines TRBV5-4 with TRBJ1-3, with TRBD1 identical over 8 bases. J gave up 1 base and V 4 bases, and 4 bases lay outside the gene matches. The CDR3 totals 15 residues. From germline, CDR1 is SGHNT and CDR2 YYREEE (reference sequence). The CDR3 DNA reads TGTGCCAGCAGCCCAGGGGGCGAGTCTGGAAACACCATATATTTT. As protein: CASSPGGESGNTIYF.

This clone appeared once. V and J are TRBV7-9 and TRBJ2-1; 12 bases align to TRBD1. The germline V gene has CDR1 SEHNR and CDR2 FQNEAQ (reference sequence). CDR3 length equals 16 residues. The V gene end was trimmed by 6 bases and the J gene end by 7 bases; junction bases not matched to a gene: 10. CDR3 in DNA: TGTGCCAGCAGTCCCCCGTGGGGACAGGGGGCGAATGAGCAGTTCTTC. As protein: CASSPPWGQGANEQFF.

J is TRBJ2-5 and V is TRBV5-6; TRBD2 might be the D (6 bases). In germline, CDR1 is SGHDT, CDR2 YYEEEE. The CDR3 runs 14 residues. Trimming removed 0 bases at V and 5 bases at J, with 11 bases between. The DNA of the CDR3 is TGTGCCAGCAGCTTGGGGGAGGTGAGGGAGACCCAGTACTTC. It translates to CASSLGEVRETQYF.

J is TRBJ2-7 and V is TRBV4-1; a weak D match, TRBD1 (6 bases). The CDR3 loop spans 16 amino acids. Germline V gene lookup returns CDR1 MGHRA and CDR2 YSYEKL. The germline V and J ends were trimmed by 4 bases and 2 bases, with 18 bases remaining between them. CDR3 bases: TGCGCCAGCAGCCTCCTCCCCGGACAGTCGACCTACGAGCAGTACTTC. Amino acid sequence: CASSLLPGQSTYEQYF.

This clone was seen a single time. The V call is TRBV12-5, the J call TRBJ1-3, with TRBD1 matching over 9 bases. The CDR3 is made up of 15 amino acids. V shed 6 bases and J 4 bases; nucleotides not matched to a gene: 7. Germline V gives CDR1 LGHNT, CDR2 FRNRAP. DNA for the CDR3: TGTGCTAGTGGCCCGGGACAGGGTGACGGAAACACCATATATTTT. Translating it yields CASGPGQGDGNTIYF.

The chain is built from TRBV6-5 and TRBJ1-2; tentative D call: TRBD1 (5 bases). Germline assignment: CDR1 MNHEY and CDR2 SVGAGI. The CDR3 spans 14 residues. V was cut by 7 bases and J by 4 bases, with 16 bases left in between. CDR3 coding DNA: TGTGCCAGCACCCACCGTCAGGGCAGCTATGGCTACACCTTC. Translation gives CASTHRQGSYGYTF.